What follows describes a single TCR beta chain. Time point given: pretreatment peripheral blood. Each patient supplied 1 to 8 pretreatment and on-treatment samples. Sequenced by immunoSEQ multiplex PCR; TCRdb stores in-frame clones only, minus some. The sample shows almost 50,000 clones, around 84% of them seen only once. This entry is derived from a study of PD-L1 blockade in urothelial cancer. Per germline, CDR1 SGHRS and CDR2 YFSETQ. Trimming removed 4 bases from V and 3 bases from J, with 13 bases in between. The CDR3 covers 15 residues. Sequenced material: PBMCs, taken around atezolizumab (anti-PD-L1) treatment. This sequence joins TRBV5-1 and TRBJ1-4; D may be TRBD1 (5 bases). This sequence originates from a man aged 65 to 79 with urothelial cancer. The CDR3 DNA is TGCGCCAGCAGCGGGGACTTCCCTCCTAATGAAAAACTGTTTTTT. Amino acid sequence: CASSGDFPPNEKLFF.